A single sample is the source of the 6 T cell receptor beta chains below, sequenced in a study of blood T cell repertoires in COVID-19. Assay used: immunoSEQ multiplex PCR; TCRdb lists only in-frame clones, some missing. The data contain about 200,000 clones, 70% to 90% of them singletons. Source material: peripheral blood. The receptor set was obtained from a man between 60 and 70 years old with COVID-19, enrolled during active disease.

The gene calls are TRBV27 and TRBJ1-6; 7 bases fit TRBD1. Per germline, CDR1 MNHEY and CDR2 SMNVEV (reference sequence). Trimming at V came to 6 bases and at J to 2 bases, leaving 4 bases not matched to a gene. This CDR3 has 15 residues. The CDR3 spells CASSGTAAYNSPLHF. The CDR3 coding sequence is TGTGCCAGCAGCGGGACAGCCGCCTATAATTCACCCCTCCACTTT.

The rearrangement joins TRBV24-1 to TRBJ1-5; D is undetermined. This CDR3 is built from 11 residues. With 6 bases removed from V and 5 bases from J, the gap between germline ends came to 4 bases. The V gene's germline CDR1 is KGHDR and CDR2 SFDVKD. The DNA of the CDR3 is TGTGCCACCAGTTCATATCAGCCCCAGCATTTT. This encodes CATSSYQPQHF.

The chain links TRBV28 to TRBJ2-1; 13 bases map to TRBD2. Unmatched junction bases numbered 2, after V lost 6 bases and J lost 6 bases. Germline lookup yields CDR1 MDHEN and CDR2 SYDVKM. The length of the CDR3 is 14 residues. The CDR3 here is CASRGTSGINEQFF. CDR3 sequence (DNA): TGTGCCAGCAGGGGGACTAGCGGGATCAATGAGCAGTTCTTC.

This chain connects TRBV7-9 to TRBJ1-2; D uncertain. The CDR3 covers 13 residues. Germline V lookup: CDR1 SEHNR, CDR2 FQNEAQ (reference sequence). Trimming took 4 bases from V and 4 from J, leaving 10 bases between them. CDR3 nucleotide sequence: TGTGCCAGCAGCTCCGTTGCGGGCTATGGCTACACCTTC. Its translation: CASSSVAGYGYTF.

The chain carries TRBV11-2 and TRBJ1-1; TRBD1 matches 7 bases. Germline lookup yields CDR1 SGHAT and CDR2 FQNNGV. There are 15 residues in the CDR3. Germline trimming cut 4 bases from V and 1 base from J; bases unmatched to any gene: 6. The CDR3: CASSSMTGRNTEAFF. As DNA, the CDR3 is TGTGCCAGCAGCTCCATGACAGGGAGGAACACTGAAGCTTTCTTT.

This clone is a singleton in its sample. Other nucleotide sequences in the sample specify the same CDR3. The V call is TRBV5-1, the J call TRBJ2-3; D possibly corresponds to TRBD2 (6 bases). Looked up from germline, CDR1 is SGHRS and CDR2 is YFSETQ. CDR3 size: 13 residues. With 4 bases removed from V and 6 bases from J, the gap between germline ends came to 12 bases. The CDR3 DNA reads as TGCGCCAGCAGCCTTGGCGGGGCCGATACGCAGTATTTT. As protein: CASSLGGADTQYF.